Listed here is a single T cell receptor beta chain. The antigen is not known. This record comes from a study of T cells in narcolepsy. Study in general: Donors had narcolepsy type 1 or type 2, or were healthy controls. Study observations and caveats: No autoreactive T cell clone sequences appeared in some memory CD4+ repertoires. Healthy controls reportedly lacked the autoreactive clonotypes serially found in patients' blood.

The repertoire was sequenced with immunoSEQ multiplex PCR; TCRdb's copy has only in-frame clones and lacks some. Here the sample spans over 30,000 clones, about nine tenths being singletons. CDR3 length: 13 residues. V shed 6 bases, J shed 6 bases, and the junction held 10 bases outside the gene matches. The V gene's germline CDR1 is SQVTM and CDR2 ANQGSEA. Input material: CD45RA- memory CD4+ T cells from PBMCs. This receptor was identified in a human donor with narcolepsy. The V gene is TRBV29-1, the J gene TRBJ2-7; 8 nucleotides align to TRBD1. The CDR3 sequence: CSVEDRVKAEQYF. The CDR3 region has the DNA TGCAGCGTAGAGGACAGGGTTAAGGCCGAGCAGTACTTC.